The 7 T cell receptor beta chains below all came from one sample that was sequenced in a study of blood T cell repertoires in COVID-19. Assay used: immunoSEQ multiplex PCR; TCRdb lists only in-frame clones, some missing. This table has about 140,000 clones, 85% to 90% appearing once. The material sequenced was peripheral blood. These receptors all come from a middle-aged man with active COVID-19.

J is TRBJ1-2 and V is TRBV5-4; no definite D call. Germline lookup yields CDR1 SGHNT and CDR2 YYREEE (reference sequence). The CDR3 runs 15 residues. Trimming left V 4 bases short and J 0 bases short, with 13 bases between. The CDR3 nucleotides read TGTGCCAGCAGCACAAGCGGGTCCTCTAACTATGGCTACACCTTC. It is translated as CASSTSGSSNYGYTF.

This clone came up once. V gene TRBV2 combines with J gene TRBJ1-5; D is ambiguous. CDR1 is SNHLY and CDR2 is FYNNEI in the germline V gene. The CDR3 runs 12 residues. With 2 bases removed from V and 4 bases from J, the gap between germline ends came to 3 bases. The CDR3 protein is CASSEPNQPQHF. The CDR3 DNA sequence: TGTGCCAGCAGTGAACCGAATCAGCCCCAGCATTTT.

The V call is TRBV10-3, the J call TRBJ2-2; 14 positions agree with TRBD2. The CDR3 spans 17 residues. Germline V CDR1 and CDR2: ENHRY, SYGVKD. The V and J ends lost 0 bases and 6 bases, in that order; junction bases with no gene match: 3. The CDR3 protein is CAISESGLAGGAGELFF. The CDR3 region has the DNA TGTGCCATCAGTGAGTCCGGACTAGCGGGGGGTGCCGGGGAGCTGTTTTTT.

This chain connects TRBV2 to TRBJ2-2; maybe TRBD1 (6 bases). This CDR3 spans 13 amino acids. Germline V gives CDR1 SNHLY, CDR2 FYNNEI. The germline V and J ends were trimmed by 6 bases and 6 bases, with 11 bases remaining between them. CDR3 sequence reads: CASRDSVPGELFF. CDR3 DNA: TGTGCCAGCAGGGACAGCGTACCCGGGGAGCTGTTTTTT.

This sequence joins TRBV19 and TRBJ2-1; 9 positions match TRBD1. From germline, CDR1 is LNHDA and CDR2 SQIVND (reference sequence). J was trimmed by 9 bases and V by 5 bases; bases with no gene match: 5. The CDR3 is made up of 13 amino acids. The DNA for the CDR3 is TGTGCCAGTAGTTCTACAGGGGGCGCTGAGCAGTTCTTC. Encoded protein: CASSSTGGAEQFF.

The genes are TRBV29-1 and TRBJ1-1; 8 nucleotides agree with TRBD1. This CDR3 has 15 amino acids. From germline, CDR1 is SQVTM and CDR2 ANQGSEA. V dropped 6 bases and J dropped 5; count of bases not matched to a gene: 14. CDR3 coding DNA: TGCAGCGTCCTATTCCCAGACAGGGGAAGTACTGAAGCTTTCTTT. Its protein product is CSVLFPDRGSTEAFF.

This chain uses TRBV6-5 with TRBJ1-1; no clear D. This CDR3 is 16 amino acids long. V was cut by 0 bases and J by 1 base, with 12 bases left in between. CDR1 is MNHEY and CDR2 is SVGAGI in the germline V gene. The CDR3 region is CASSYSGPRPNTEAFF. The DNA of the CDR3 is TGTGCCAGCAGTTACTCCGGTCCCCGTCCGAACACTGAAGCTTTCTTT.